This TCR beta chain was documented in a study of shared clonotypes between healthy human individuals. Naive-designated CD8 cells lacked CD45RO, were positively enriched for CCR7, and omitted terminally differentiated effector memory CD45RA+ cells. This CDR3 region has 16 residues. Trimming pared 0 bases from V and 0 bases from J, leaving 10 bases between. From germline, CDR1 is SGDLS and CDR2 YYNGEE. TCRdb keeps only in-frame clones here, not all; method: immunoSEQ multiplex PCR. The table includes about 1.9 million clones, around 95% detected once. The chain employs TRBV9 and TRBJ2-1, with a weak D call TRBD2 (6 bases). This TCR was recovered from a man aged 18 to 30 in good health. Some clones in this sample may be carry-over from other donors' samples. Sequences were obtained from naive CD8+ T cells from PBMCs. CDR3 bases: TGTGCCAGCAGCGTAGGGTACGGGAGCTCCTACAATGAGCAGTTCTTC. Its translation is CASSVGYGSSYNEQFF.